A single T cell receptor (beta chain) is shown here with its context. Antigen unknown. This record belongs to a study of T cell responses to AZD1222 COVID-19 vaccine. Germline V gene lookup returns CDR1 MNHEY and CDR2 SVGAGI. The V end was cut by 7 bases, the J end by 0 bases, with 7 bases between. The CDR3 has 12 residues. Clones were sequenced by immunoSEQ multiplex PCR, and TCRdb holds only the in-frame ones, with some missing. The table includes 150,000 or so clones, 85% to 95% detected once. General observations from the study: AZD1222 recipients seropositive at baseline numbered only 5 to 7. No repertoire was sampled before or during the peak T cell response, only after it.

This clonotype was sampled from an adult in good health. The chain combines TRBV6-5 with TRBJ2-7; unclear D gene. The sequences come from peripheral blood, collected on day 0 of MenACWY control vaccination. The CDR3 loop reads CASNPGSYEQYF. CDR3 in DNA: TGTGCCAGCAATCCAGGCTCCTACGAGCAGTACTTC.